This T cell receptor beta chain is drawn from a study of cytomegalovirus exposure and HLA in healthy donors. About the research overall: An analysis done earlier identified about 120 million unique TCR beta sequences from 200 million or so T cells. Study-wide findings and caveats: Later on, analysis showed that most CMV-associated TCR beta chains appeared to be HLA-restricted. CMV serostatus was the sole immune exposure data available.

Trimming shortened V by 6 bases and J by 0 bases, and 11 bases separated the two germline ends. Germline V lookup: CDR1 MNHEY, CDR2 SVGAGI. The CDR3 covers 14 residues. About this clone: Antigen: not known.

The PCR contained 60 Vbeta and 13 Jbeta primers. Profiled with immunoSEQ multiplex PCR; TCRdb holds only in-frame clones, not every one. The data contain 250,000 to 350,000 clones, about nine tenths of them seen just once; the ten biggest clones take up almost 4%. The chain carries TRBV6-5 and TRBJ1-1; weak D call: TRBD1 (6 bases). The source material was PBMCs. The TCR comes from a middle-aged man in good health and CMV-seropositive. The CDR3 loop reads CASRRGQLNTEAFF. For the CDR3, the DNA is TGTGCCAGCAGGCGAGGACAGCTGAACACTGAAGCTTTCTTT.